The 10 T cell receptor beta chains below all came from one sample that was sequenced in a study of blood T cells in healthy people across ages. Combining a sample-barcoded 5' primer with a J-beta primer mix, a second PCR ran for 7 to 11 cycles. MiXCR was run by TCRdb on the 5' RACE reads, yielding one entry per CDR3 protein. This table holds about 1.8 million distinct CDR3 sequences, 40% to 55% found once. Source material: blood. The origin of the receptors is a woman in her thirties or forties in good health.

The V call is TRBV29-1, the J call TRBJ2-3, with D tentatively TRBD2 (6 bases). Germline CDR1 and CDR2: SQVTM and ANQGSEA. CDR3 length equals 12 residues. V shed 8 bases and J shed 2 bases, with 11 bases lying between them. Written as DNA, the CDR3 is TGCAGCAAACTAGCAGACACAGATACGCAGTATTTT. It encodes CSKLADTDTQYF.

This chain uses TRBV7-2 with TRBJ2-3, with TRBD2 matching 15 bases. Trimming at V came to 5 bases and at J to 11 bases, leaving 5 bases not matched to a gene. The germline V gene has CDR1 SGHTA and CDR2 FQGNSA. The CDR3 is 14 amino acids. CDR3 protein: CASSRGLAGGGQYF. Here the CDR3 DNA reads TGTGCCAGCAGCCGGGGACTAGCGGGGGGTGGGCAGTATTTT.

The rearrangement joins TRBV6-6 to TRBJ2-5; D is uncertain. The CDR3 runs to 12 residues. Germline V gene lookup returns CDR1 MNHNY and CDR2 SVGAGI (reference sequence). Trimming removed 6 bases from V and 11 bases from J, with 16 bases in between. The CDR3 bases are TGTGCCAGCAGCTTCTTGTCCTACGGGCAGTACTTC. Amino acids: CASSFLSYGQYF.

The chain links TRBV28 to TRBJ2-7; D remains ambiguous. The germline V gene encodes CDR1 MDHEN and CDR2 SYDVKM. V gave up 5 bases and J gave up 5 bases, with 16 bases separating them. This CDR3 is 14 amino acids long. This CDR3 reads CASSTRGWTDEQYF. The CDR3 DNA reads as TGTGCCAGCAGTACCCGCGGCTGGACCGACGAGCAGTACTTC.

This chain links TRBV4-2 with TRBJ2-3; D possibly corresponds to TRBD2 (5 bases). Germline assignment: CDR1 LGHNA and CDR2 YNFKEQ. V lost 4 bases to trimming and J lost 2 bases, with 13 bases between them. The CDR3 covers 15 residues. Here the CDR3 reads CASSRSGINTDTQYF. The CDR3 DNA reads TGTGCCAGCAGCCGCTCGGGGATCAACACAGATACGCAGTATTTT.

CDR3 sequence (DNA): TGTGCCAGCAGCCTCGGTCCCTTTAGCGGGGGCTACGAGCAGTACTTC. It codes for CASSLGPFSGGYEQYF. V gene TRBV11-2 combines with J gene TRBJ2-7, with 9 bases matching TRBD2. V lost 5 bases to trimming and J lost 3 bases; unmatched junction nucleotides: 11. Germline values: CDR1 SGHAT, CDR2 FQNNGV. The length of the CDR3 is 16 residues.

CDR3 sequence: CSARDFRGISSRETQYF. CDR3 nucleotides: TGCAGTGCTAGAGATTTTAGGGGTATATCGAGCCGAGAGACCCAGTACTTC. V is TRBV20-1 and J is TRBJ2-5, with D possibly being TRBD1 (5 bases). The CDR3 has 17 amino acids. Germline V CDR1 and CDR2: DFQATT, SNEGSKA (reference sequence). Trimming shortened V by 0 bases and J by 4 bases, and 21 bases separated the two germline ends.

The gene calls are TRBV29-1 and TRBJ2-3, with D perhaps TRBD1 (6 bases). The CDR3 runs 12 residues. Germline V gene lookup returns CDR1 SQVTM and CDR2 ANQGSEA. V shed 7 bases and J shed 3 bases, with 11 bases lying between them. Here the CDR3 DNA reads TGCAGCGCCCTCAGGGGTACAGATACGCAGTATTTT. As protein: CSALRGTDTQYF.

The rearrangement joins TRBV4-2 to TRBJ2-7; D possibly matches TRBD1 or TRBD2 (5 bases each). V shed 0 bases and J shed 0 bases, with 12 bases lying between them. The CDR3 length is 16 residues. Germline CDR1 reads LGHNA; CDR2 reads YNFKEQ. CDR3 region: CASSQDLREYSYEQYF. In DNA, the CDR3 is TGTGCCAGCAGCCAAGATCTCAGGGAGTACTCCTACGAGCAGTACTTC.

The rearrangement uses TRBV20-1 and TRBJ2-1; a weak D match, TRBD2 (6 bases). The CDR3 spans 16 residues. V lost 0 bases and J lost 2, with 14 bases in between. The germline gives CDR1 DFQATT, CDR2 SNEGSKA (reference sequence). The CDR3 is CSARDLATATYNEQFF. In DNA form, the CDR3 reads TGCAGTGCTAGAGATCTAGCGACCGCAACCTACAATGAGCAGTTCTTC.